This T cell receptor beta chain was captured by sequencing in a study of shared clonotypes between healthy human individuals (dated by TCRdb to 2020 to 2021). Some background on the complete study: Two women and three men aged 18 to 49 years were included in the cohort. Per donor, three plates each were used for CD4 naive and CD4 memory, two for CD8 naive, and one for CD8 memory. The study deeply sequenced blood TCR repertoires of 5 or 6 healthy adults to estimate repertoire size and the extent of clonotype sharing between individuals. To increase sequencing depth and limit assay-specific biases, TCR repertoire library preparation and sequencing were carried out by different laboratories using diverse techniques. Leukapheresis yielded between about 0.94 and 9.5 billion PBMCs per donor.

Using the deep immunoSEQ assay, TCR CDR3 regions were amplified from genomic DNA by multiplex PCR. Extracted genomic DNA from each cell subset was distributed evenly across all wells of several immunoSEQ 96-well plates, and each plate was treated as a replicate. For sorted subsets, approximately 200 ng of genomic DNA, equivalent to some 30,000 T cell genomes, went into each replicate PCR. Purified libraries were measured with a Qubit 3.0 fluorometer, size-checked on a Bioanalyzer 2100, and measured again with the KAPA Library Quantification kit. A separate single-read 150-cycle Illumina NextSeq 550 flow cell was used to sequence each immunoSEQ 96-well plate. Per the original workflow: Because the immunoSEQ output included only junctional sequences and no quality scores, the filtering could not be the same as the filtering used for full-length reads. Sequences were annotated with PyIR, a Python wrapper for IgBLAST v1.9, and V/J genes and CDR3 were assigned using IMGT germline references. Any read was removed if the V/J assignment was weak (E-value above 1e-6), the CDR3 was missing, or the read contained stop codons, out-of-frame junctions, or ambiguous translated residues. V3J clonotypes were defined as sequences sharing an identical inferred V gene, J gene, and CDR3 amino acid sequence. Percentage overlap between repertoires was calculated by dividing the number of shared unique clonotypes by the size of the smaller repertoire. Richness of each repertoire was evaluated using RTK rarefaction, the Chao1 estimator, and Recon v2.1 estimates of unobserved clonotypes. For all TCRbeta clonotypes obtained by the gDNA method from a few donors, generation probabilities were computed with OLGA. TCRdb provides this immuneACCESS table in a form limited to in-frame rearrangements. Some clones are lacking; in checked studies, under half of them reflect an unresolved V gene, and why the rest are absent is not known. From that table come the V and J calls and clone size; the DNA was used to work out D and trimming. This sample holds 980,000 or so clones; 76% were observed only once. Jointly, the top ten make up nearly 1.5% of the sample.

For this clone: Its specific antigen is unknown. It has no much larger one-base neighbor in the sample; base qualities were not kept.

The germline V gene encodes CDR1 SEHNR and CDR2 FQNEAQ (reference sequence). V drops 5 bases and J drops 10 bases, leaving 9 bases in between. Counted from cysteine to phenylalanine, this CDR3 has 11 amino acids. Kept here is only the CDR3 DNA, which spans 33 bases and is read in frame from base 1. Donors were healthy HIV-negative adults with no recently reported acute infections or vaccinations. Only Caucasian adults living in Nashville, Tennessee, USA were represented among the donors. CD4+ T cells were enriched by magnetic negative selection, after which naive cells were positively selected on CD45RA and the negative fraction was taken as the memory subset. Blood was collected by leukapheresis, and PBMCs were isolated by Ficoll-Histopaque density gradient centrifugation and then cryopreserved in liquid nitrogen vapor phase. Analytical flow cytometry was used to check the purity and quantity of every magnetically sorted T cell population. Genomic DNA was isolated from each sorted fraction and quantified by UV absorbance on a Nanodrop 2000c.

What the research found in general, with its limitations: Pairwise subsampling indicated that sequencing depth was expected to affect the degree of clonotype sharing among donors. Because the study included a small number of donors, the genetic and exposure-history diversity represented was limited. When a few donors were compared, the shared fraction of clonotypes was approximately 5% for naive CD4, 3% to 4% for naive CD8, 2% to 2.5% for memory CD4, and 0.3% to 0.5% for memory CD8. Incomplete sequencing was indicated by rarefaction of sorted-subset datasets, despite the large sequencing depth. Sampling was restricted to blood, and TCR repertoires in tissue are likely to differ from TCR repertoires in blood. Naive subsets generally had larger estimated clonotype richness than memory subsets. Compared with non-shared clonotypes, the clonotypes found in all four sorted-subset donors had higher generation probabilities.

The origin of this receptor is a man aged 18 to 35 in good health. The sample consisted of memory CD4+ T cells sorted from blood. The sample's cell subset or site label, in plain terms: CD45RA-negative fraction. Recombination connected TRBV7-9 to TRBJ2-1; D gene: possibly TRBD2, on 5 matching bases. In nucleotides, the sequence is TGTGCCAGCAGCCAGGACTGGGAGCAGTTCTTC. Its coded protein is CASSQDWEQFF.